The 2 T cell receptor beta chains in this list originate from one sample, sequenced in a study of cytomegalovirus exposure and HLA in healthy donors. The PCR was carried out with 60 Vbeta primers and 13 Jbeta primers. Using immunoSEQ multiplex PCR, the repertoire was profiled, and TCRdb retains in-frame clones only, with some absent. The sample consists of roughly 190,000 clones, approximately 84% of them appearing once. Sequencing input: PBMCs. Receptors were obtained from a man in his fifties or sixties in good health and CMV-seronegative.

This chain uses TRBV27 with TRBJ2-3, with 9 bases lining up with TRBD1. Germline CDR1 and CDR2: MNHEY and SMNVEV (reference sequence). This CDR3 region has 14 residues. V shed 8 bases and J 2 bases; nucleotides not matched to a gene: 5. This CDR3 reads CASRDRVFTDTQYF. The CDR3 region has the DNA TGTGCCAGCCGGGACAGGGTTTTCACAGATACGCAGTATTTT.

CDR3 protein: CASSLPPTRKGYNEQFF. DNA for the CDR3: TGTGCCAGCAGCTTGCCCCCGACTAGAAAAGGTTACAATGAGCAGTTCTTC. This chain connects TRBV5-4 to TRBJ2-1; tentatively, D is TRBD2 (6 bases). This CDR3 has 17 amino acids. Trimming stripped 1 base from V and 4 bases from J, with 18 bases between. The germline V gene has CDR1 SGHNT and CDR2 YYREEE (reference sequence).